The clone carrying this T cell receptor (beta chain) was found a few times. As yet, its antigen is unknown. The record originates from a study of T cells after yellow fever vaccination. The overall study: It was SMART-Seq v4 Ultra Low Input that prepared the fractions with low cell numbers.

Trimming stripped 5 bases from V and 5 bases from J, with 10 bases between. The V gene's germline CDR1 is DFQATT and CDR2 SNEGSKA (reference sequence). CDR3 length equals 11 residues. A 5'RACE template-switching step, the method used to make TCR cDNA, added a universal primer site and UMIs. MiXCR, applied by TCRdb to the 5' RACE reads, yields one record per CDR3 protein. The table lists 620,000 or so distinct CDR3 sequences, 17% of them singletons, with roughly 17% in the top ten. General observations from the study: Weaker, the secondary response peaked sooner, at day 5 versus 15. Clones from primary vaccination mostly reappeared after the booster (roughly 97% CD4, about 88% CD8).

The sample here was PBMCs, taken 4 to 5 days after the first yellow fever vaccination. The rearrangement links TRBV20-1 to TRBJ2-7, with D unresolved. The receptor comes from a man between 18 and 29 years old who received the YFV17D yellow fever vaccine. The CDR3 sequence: CSAGRADEQYF. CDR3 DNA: TGCAGTGCTGGCCGGGCGGACGAGCAGTACTTC.